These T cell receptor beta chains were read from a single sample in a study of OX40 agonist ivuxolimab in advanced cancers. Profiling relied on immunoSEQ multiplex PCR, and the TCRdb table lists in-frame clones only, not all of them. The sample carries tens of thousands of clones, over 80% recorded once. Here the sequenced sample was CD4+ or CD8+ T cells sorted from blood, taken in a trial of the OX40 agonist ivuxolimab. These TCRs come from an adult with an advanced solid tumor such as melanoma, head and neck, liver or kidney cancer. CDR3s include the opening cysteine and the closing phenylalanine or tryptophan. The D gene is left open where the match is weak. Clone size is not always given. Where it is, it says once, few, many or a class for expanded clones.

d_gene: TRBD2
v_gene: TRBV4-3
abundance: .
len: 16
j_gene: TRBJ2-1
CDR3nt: TGCGCCAGCAGCCAAGATAGGACTAGCGGTTACAATGAGCAGTTCTTC
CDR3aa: CASSQDRTSGYNEQFF

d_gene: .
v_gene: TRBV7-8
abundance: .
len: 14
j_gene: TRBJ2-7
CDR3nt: TGTGCCAGCAGCGAGGCCGGGCGCACCTACGAGCAGTACTTC
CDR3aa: CASSEAGRTYEQYF

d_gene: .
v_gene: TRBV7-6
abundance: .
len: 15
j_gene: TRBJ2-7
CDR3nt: TGTGCCAGCAGCGTACAGGTGGGAGGCTCCTACGAGCAGTACTTC
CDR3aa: CASSVQVGGSYEQYF

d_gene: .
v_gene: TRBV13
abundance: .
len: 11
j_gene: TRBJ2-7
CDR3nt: TGTGCCAGCAGCCTCAACTACGAGCAGTACTTC
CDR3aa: CASSLNYEQYF

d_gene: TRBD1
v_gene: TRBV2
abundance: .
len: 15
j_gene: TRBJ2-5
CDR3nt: TGTGCCAGCAGACTGCAGGGGGCCCAACAAGAGACCCAGTACTTC
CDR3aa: CASRLQGAQQETQYF

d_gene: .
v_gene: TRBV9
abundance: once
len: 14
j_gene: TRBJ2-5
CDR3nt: TGTGCCAGCAGCGTAGGAGGGACCCAAGAGACCCAGTACTTC
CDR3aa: CASSVGGTQETQYF

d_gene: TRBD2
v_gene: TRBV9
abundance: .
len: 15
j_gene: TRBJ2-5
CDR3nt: TGTGCCAGCAGCGTCCTAGCGGGAGGCTTTGAGACCCAGTACTTC
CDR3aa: CASSVLAGGFETQYF

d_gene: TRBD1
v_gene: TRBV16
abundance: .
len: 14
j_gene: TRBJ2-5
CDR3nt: TGTGCCAGCAGCCGCGGGCAGGGGGAAGAGACCCAGTACTTC
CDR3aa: CASSRGQGEETQYF

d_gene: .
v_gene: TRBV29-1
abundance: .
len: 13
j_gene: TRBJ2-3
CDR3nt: TGCAGCTCTCCGGGCCCCCGACCAGATACGCAGTATTTT
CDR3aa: CSSPGPRPDTQYF

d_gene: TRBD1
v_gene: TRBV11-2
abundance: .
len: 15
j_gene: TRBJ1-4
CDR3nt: TGTGCCAGCAGTTCAAGACAGGGATGGAATGAAAAACTGTTTTTT
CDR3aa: CASSSRQGWNEKLFF

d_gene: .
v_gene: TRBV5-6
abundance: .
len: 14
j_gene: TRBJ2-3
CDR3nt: TGTGCCAGCAACCTGGGGGGATGGCCAGATACGCAGTATTTT
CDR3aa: CASNLGGWPDTQYF

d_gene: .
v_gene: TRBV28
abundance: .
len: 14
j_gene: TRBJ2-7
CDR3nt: TGTGCCAGCAGTCCGTTAGTGCCCCACGGCGAGCAGTACTTC
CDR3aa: CASSPLVPHGEQYF

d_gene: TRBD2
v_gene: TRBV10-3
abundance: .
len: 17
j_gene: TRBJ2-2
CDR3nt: TGTGCCATCGGAGCGGGAGGGCTTAAGACGAGCACCGGGGAGCTGTTTTTT
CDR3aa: CAIGAGGLKTSTGELFF

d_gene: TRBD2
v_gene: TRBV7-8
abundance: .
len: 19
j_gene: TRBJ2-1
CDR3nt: TGTGCCAGCAGCTTATTGCTAGCGGGAGGGGAAAGCTCCTACAATGAGCAGTTCTTC
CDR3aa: CASSLLLAGGESSYNEQFF

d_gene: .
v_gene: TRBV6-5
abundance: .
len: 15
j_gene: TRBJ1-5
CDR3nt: TGTGCCAGCAGCCCTCCGAGGGAACGAGATCAGCCCCAGCATTTT
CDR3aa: CASSPPRERDQPQHF

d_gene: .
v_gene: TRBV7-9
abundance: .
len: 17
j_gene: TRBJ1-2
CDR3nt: TGTGCCAGCAGCTCATACGCCGGGCGAGGGTACTTCAATGGCTACACCTTC
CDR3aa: CASSSYAGRGYFNGYTF

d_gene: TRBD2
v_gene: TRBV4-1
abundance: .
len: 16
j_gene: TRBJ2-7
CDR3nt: TGCGCCAGCAGCCAAGAGGGTAGCGGGAGGGTAGGCGAGCAGTACTTC
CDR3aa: CASSQEGSGRVGEQYF

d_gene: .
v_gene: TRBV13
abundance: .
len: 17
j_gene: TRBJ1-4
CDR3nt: TGTGCCAGCAGCTTATGGTCGGGGCGGGAGTATGGTGAAAAACTGTTTTTT
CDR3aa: CASSLWSGREYGEKLFF

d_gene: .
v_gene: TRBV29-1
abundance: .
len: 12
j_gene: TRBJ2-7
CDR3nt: TGCAGCGTTGAAGATCGGGCCTACGAGCAGTACTTC
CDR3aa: CSVEDRAYEQYF

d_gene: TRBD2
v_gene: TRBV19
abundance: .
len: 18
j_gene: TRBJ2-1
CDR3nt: TGTGCCAGTAGTAACGACCGACTAGCGGGGATGTCCTACAATGAGCAGTTCTTC
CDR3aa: CASSNDRLAGMSYNEQFF

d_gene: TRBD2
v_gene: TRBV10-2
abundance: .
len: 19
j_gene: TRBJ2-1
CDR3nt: TGCGCCAGCAGTGAAGGATTAGCGGGAGGTAAGAGCTCCTACAATGAGCAGTTCTTC
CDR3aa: CASSEGLAGGKSSYNEQFF

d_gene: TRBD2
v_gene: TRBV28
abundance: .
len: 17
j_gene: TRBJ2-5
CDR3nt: TGTGCCAGCAGCTCGCGCCGGACTAGCGGGGCCCAAGAGACCCAGTACTTC
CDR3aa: CASSSRRTSGAQETQYF

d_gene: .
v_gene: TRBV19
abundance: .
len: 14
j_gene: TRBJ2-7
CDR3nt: TGTGCCAGTAGTTATGGAGGGAGAACCTACGAGCAGTACTTC
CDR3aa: CASSYGGRTYEQYF

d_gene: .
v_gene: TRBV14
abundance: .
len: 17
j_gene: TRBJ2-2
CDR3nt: TGTGCCAGCAGCCAATGGGCTGGTCTCCCGGAGACCGGGGAGCTGTTTTTT
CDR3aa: CASSQWAGLPETGELFF

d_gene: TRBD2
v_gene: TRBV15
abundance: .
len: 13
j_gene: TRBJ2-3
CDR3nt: TGTGCCACCAGCAAGCGGGAGGCAGATACGCAGTATTTT
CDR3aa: CATSKREADTQYF

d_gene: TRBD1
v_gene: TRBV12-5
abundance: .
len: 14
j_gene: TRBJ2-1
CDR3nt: TGTGCTAGTTCAACAGGGGGGCCCTACAATGAGCAGTTCTTC
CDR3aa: CASSTGGPYNEQFF

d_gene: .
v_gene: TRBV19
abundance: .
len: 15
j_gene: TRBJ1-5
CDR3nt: TGTGCCAGTAGCCTCACAGGGAGGAGCAATCAGCCCCAGCATTTT
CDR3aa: CASSLTGRSNQPQHF

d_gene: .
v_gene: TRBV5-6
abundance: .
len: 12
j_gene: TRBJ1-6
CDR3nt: TGTGCCAACACATATCCGGGATCGGCCCTCCACTTT
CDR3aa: CANTYPGSALHF

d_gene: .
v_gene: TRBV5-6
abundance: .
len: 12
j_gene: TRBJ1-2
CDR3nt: TGTGCCAGCAGCTTGGCCGGGGATGGCTACACCTTC
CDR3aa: CASSLAGDGYTF

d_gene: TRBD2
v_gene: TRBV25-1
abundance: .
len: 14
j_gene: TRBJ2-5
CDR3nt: TGTGCCAGCAGCTTAGCGGGAGGGCAAGAGACCCAGTACTTC
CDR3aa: CASSLAGGQETQYF

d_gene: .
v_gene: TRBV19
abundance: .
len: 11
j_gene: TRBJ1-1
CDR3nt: TGTGCCAGTAGTATAGGTGTTGAAGCTTTCTTT
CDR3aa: CASSIGVEAFF

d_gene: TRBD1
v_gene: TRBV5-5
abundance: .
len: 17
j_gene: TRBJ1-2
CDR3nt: TGTGCCAGCAGCTTGTTGCCCCCGGGACAGGGGGTCTATGGCTACACCTTC
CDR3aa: CASSLLPPGQGVYGYTF

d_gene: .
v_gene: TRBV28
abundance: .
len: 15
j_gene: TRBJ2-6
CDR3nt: TGTGCCACCACAACGGGGTTTTCTGGGGCCAACGTCCTGACTTTC
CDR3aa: CATTTGFSGANVLTF

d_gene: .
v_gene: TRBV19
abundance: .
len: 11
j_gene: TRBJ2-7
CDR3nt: TGTGCCAGTAGTATAGGGGTGGAACAGTACTTC
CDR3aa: CASSIGVEQYF

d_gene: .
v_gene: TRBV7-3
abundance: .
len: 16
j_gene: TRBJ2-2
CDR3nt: TGTGCCAGCAGCTCCCCTGAGCATAGGAAGACCGGGGAGCTGTTTTTT
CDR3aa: CASSSPEHRKTGELFF